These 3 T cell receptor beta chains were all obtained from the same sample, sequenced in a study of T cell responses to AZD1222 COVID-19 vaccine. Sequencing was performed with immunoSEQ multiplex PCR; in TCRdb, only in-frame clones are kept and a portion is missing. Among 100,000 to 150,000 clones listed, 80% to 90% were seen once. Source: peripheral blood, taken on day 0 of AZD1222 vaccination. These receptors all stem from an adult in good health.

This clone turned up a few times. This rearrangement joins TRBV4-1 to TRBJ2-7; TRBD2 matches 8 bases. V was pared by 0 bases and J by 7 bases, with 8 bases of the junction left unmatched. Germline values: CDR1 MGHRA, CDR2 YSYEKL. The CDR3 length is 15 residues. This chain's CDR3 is CASSQDRAGGGEQYF. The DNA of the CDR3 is TGCGCCAGCAGCCAAGATCGGGCGGGAGGTGGGGAGCAGTACTTC.

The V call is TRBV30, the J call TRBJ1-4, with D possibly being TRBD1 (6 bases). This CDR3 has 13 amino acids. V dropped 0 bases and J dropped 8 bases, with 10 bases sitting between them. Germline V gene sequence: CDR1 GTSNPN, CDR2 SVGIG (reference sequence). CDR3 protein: CAWSVRGREKLFF. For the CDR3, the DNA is TGTGCCTGGAGTGTCAGGGGACGGGAAAAACTGTTTTTT.

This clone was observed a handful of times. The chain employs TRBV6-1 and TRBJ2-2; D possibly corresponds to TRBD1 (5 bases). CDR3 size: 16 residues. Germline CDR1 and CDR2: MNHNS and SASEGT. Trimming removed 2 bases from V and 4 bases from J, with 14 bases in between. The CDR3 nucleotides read TGTGCCAGCAGTGAATCCACAGGTTCGGGCACCGGGGAGCTGTTTTTT. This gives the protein CASSESTGSGTGELFF.